Presented here are 25 T cell receptor beta chains from one specimen sequenced in a study of blood T cell repertoires in COVID-19. The protocol was immunoSEQ multiplex PCR, while the TCRdb copy is restricted to in-frame clones and leaves out a portion. The sample shows around 200,000 clones, around 86% of them seen only once. Sequencing used peripheral blood. These receptors originate from a woman over 75 in a cohort sampled during active or convalescent COVID-19.

The genes are TRBV19 and TRBJ1-2; 10 bases align to TRBD1. The CDR3 is made up of 16 amino acids. Germline V gene lookup returns CDR1 LNHDA and CDR2 SQIVND (reference sequence). V was clipped by 0 bases and J by 8 bases; unmatched bases: 9. The CDR3 DNA reads as TGTGCCAGTAGTATAGATCTATCGGGACAGGGGATAGGCTACACCTTC. Translation: CASSIDLSGQGIGYTF. The complete variable domain, with remaining parts taken from reference TRBV19 and TRBJ1-2, reads DGGITQSPKYLFRKEGQNVTLSCEQNLNHDAMYWYRQDPGQGLRLIYYSQIVNDFQKGDIAEGYSVSREKKESFPLTVTSAQKNPTAFYLCASSIDLSGQGIGYTFGSGTRLTVV.

A single count supports this clone. The chain joins TRBV3-1 (or the pseudogene TRBV3-2) to TRBJ2-3; TRBD2 is a possible D gene (6 bases). Germline-derived CDR1 and CDR2 are LGHDT and YNNKEL (reference sequence). The CDR3 spans 17 residues. V was cut by 4 bases and J by 5 bases, with 22 bases left in between. This CDR3 is CASSPGLGRENIDTQYF. CDR3 DNA: TGTGCCAGCAGCCCAGGCCTAGGACGGGAGAATATAGATACGCAGTATTTT.

The chain employs TRBV28 and TRBJ1-4, with 7 positions matching TRBD1. Germline V gene data show CDR1 as MDHEN and CDR2 as SYDVKM. The CDR3 has 14 residues. With 2 bases clipped from V and 4 bases from J, the junction kept 1 base outside the gene matches. The CDR3 is CASSLQGGNEKLFF. CDR3 DNA: TGTGCCAGCAGTTTACAGGGGGGTAATGAAAAACTGTTTTTT. The variable domain in full, with the rest retrieved from reference TRBV28 and TRBJ1-4, is DVKVTQSSRYLVKRTGEKVFLECVQDMDHENMFWYRQDPGLGLRLIYFSYDVKMKEKGDIPEGYSVSREKKERFSLILESASTNQTSMYLCASSLQGGNEKLFFGSGTQLSVL.

The V gene is TRBV11-3, the J gene TRBJ2-1; 7 nucleotides align to TRBD1. The CDR3 length is 15 residues. With V trimmed by 1 base and J by 3 bases, 3 bases remained unmatched. Germline V CDR1 and CDR2: SGHNT, YENEEA. DNA for the CDR3: TGTGCCAGCAGCTTAGGCCGGGACAGCTACAATGAGCAGTTCTTC. Translated, it gives CASSLGRDSYNEQFF.

V is TRBV5-1 and J is TRBJ1-3; D ambiguous. Trimming shortened V by 3 bases and J by 5 bases, and 3 bases separated the two germline ends. The CDR3 runs 11 residues. The germline gives CDR1 SGHRS, CDR2 YFSETQ. The CDR3 reads CASSSRNTIYF. The CDR3 DNA sequence: TGCGCCAGCAGCTCCAGAAACACCATATATTTT.

For the CDR3, the DNA is TGTGCCAGCATGCCGTCGGGACTACGCCTAAATGAGCAGTTCTTC. Translated: CASMPSGLRLNEQFF. This chain uses TRBV7-2 with TRBJ2-1, with TRBD2 identical over 7 bases. Germline V gene sequence: CDR1 SGHTA, CDR2 FQGNSA. This CDR3 has 15 amino acids. J gave up 7 bases and V 7 bases, and 13 bases lay outside the gene matches.

V usage is TRBV4-1 and J usage is TRBJ1-2; D remains unclear. The germline gives CDR1 MGHRA, CDR2 YSYEKL. Trimming shortened V by 1 base and J by 3 bases, and 12 bases separated the two germline ends. This CDR3 comprises 15 residues. The CDR3 loop is CASSQAEDADYGYTF. Here the CDR3 DNA reads TGCGCCAGCAGCCAAGCGGAGGACGCGGACTATGGCTACACCTTC.

The rearrangement links TRBV6-2 or TRBV6-3 to TRBJ2-3; D ambiguous. CDR1 is MNHEY, CDR2 SVGEGT, per germline. V dropped 2 bases and J dropped 0 bases, with 9 bases sitting between them. CDR3 length equals 15 residues. The CDR3 DNA reads as TGTGCCAGCAGTTACCTGCTACCTAGCACAGATACGCAGTATTTT. This sequence encodes CASSYLLPSTDTQYF.

This clone has only one observation. The chain joins TRBV18 to TRBJ1-6; D may be TRBD1 (6 bases). Trimming shortened V by 8 bases and J by 7 bases, and 18 bases separated the two germline ends. CDR3 size: 15 residues. Germline CDR1 is KGHSH and CDR2 is LQKENI. The CDR3 region is CASTRGEVPNSPLHF. For the CDR3, the DNA is TGTGCCAGCACCAGGGGTGAGGTTCCCAATTCACCCCTCCACTTT.

Note on this clone: This same CDR3 is encoded by further DNA sequences in the sample. This rearrangement joins TRBV14 to TRBJ2-5; D call uncertain. The V end was cut by 0 bases, the J end by 2 bases, with 7 bases between. Per germline, CDR1 SGHDN and CDR2 FVKESK. The CDR3 is 14 residues long. The CDR3 DNA follows: TGTGCCAGCAGCCAAGATCTTCGGCAAGAGACCCAGTACTTC. Its protein product is CASSQDLRQETQYF. The full variable domain, with the rest looked up from reference TRBV14 and TRBJ2-5, is EAGVTQFPSHSVIEKGQTVTLRCDPISGHDNLYWYRRVMGKEIKFLLHFVKESKQDESGMPNNRFLAERTGGTYSTLKVQPAELEDSGVYFCASSQDLRQETQYFGPGTRLLVL.

The chain employs TRBV30 and TRBJ1-3; 8 bases agree with TRBD1. The CDR3 contains 16 residues. CDR1 and CDR2 (germline): GTSNPN, SVGIG (reference sequence). The V segment lost 3 bases and the J segment 2 bases; nucleotides outside the gene matches: 9. The DNA for the CDR3 is TGTGCCTGGAGGAGGGACAGGACTACCACTGGAAACACCATATATTTT. Its protein is CAWRRDRTTTGNTIYF.

This clone has a handful of counts. CDR3 in DNA: TGCGCCAGCAGCTTGGGACAGGAGACCTACGAGCAGTACTTC. Protein sequence: CASSLGQETYEQYF. V and J are TRBV5-1 and TRBJ2-7, with a weak D call TRBD1 (6 bases). The germline gives CDR1 SGHRS, CDR2 YFSETQ. The ends were cut back, 0 bases at V and 2 bases at J, with 9 bases in the middle. The CDR3 spans 14 residues.

The rearrangement joins TRBV6-1 to TRBJ2-2; the match to TRBD2 covers 11 bases. Germline values: CDR1 MNHNS, CDR2 SASEGT. Germline trimming cut 3 bases from V and 2 bases from J; bases unmatched to any gene: 8. The CDR3 loop spans 18 amino acids. In DNA form, the CDR3 reads TGTGCCAGCAGTGAGGCTAGCGGGAGGTTCTCCAACACCGGGGAGCTGTTTTTT. Protein: CASSEASGRFSNTGELFF.

The chain couples TRBV4-1 to TRBJ2-4; 9 bases agree with TRBD2. Germline loops: CDR1 MGHRA, CDR2 YSYEKL. The CDR3 covers 15 residues. J lost 7 bases, V lost 3 bases, and 7 bases had no gene match. The CDR3 DNA reads as TGCGCCAGCAGCCACGGGATTAGCGGGAGTAACATTCAGTACTTC. It encodes CASSHGISGSNIQYF.

The chain joins TRBV27 to TRBJ2-1; a weak D match, TRBD2 (6 bases). Germline loops: CDR1 MNHEY, CDR2 SMNVEV (reference sequence). V lost 6 bases and J lost 5, with 11 bases in between. The CDR3 extends over 13 amino acids. The CDR3 DNA follows: TGTGCCAGCAGGACTAGTCTCCACAATGAGCAGTTCTTC. Translation: CASRTSLHNEQFF.

The gene calls are TRBV27 and TRBJ2-1, with 9 nucleotides matching TRBD1. Germline CDR1 reads MNHEY; CDR2 reads SMNVEV (reference sequence). The CDR3 runs to 14 residues. Losses at the gene ends were 6 bases for V and 7 bases for J; bases not matched to a gene: 7. DNA for the CDR3: TGTGCCAGCAGCCGGGACAGGGTTTCGAATGAGCAGTTCTTC. As protein: CASSRDRVSNEQFF.

The chain uses TRBV5-1 and TRBJ1-6; D may be TRBD1 (5 bases). CDR3 size: 14 residues. The V gene lost 0 bases and the J gene lost 5 bases, with 6 bases spanning the gap. Germline assignment: CDR1 SGHRS and CDR2 YFSETQ. CDR3 sequence (DNA): TGCGCCAGCAGCTTGGGACAGAATAATTCACCCCTCCACTTT. It encodes CASSLGQNNSPLHF.

This chain joins TRBV19 and TRBJ1-2; D might be TRBD1 (6 bases). This CDR3 has 15 amino acids. Germline lookup yields CDR1 LNHDA and CDR2 SQIVND (reference sequence). The ends were cut back, 8 bases at V and 5 bases at J, with 21 bases in the middle. The CDR3 loop reads CASSDGGAGGYGYTF. The CDR3 DNA follows: TGTGCCAGTTCTGACGGGGGGGCCGGTGGGTATGGCTACACCTTC.

V usage is TRBV11-3 and J usage is TRBJ2-1, with TRBD2 matching 10 bases. Germline-derived CDR1 and CDR2 are SGHNT and YENEEA. Losses at the gene ends were 6 bases for V and 9 bases for J; bases not matched to a gene: 14. The CDR3 consists of 16 residues. The CDR3 loop is CASRDPPAGGSGEQFF. The CDR3 DNA reads as TGTGCCAGCAGGGATCCTCCAGCGGGGGGGTCGGGTGAGCAGTTCTTC.

V and J are TRBV19 and TRBJ1-5; no firm D call. Looked up from germline, CDR1 is LNHDA and CDR2 is SQIVND (reference sequence). Trimming shortened V by 7 bases and J by 0 bases, and 13 bases separated the two germline ends. The CDR3 covers 15 residues. This chain's CDR3 is CASTPFEFSNQPQHF. CDR3 coding DNA: TGTGCCAGTACCCCCTTTGAGTTTAGCAATCAGCCCCAGCATTTT.

CDR3 DNA: TGTGCCAGCAGCTTTATATCTTGGACGGGGGACAATGAGCAGTTCTTC. Encoded protein: CASSFISWTGDNEQFF. This chain joins TRBV7-8 and TRBJ2-1; perhaps TRBD2 as D (6 bases). The germline V gene encodes CDR1 SGHVS and CDR2 FQNEAQ. V gave up 3 bases and J gave up 5 bases, with 17 bases separating them. The CDR3 is 16 residues long.

The gene calls are TRBV6-5 and TRBJ1-1; D unclear. V was pared by 2 bases and J by 0 bases, with 13 bases between. The CDR3 spans 16 residues. The V gene's germline CDR1 is MNHEY and CDR2 SVGAGI. The CDR3 spells CASSYAVGPLNTEAFF. The CDR3 coding sequence is TGTGCCAGCAGTTACGCCGTTGGGCCCCTGAACACTGAAGCTTTCTTT.

The chain recombines TRBV6-1 with TRBJ1-2, with D maybe TRBD1 (5 bases). The CDR3 sequence is 13 residues long. Germline-derived CDR1 and CDR2 are MNHNS and SASEGT. V lost 2 bases and J 8 bases, leaving 12 bases between the germline ends. CDR3 in DNA: TGTGCCAGCAGTGAACCATCTTGGGGCGGCTACACCTTC. The encoded protein is CASSEPSWGGYTF.

The chain's CDR3 is CASSPTSGVSTDTQYF. CDR3 DNA sequence: TGTGCCAGCAGTCCAACTAGCGGAGTTAGCACAGATACGCAGTATTTT. The chain recombines TRBV2 with TRBJ2-3, with 8 bases aligning to TRBD2. Germline trimming cut 5 bases from V and 0 bases from J; bases unmatched to any gene: 7. CDR1 SNHLY and CDR2 FYNNEI come from the germline V gene. This CDR3 has 16 residues.

The chain is built from TRBV30 and TRBJ2-7; 7 positions match TRBD2. CDR3 length: 15 residues. Per germline, CDR1 GTSNPN and CDR2 SVGIG (reference sequence). With 0 bases clipped from V and 2 bases from J, the junction kept 7 bases outside the gene matches. The chain's CDR3 is CAWSVIQRGTYEQYV. The CDR3 nucleotides are TGTGCCTGGAGTGTAATCCAGCGGGGAACCTACGAGCAGTACGTC.